The present TCR beta chain was sequenced within a study of OX40 agonist ivuxolimab in advanced cancers. Study in general: Cancers in dose escalation were hepatocellular, melanoma, renal cell and head and neck.

This clone was found a few times. Here immunoSEQ multiplex PCR was the method, and the copy in TCRdb shows in-frame clones only, minus some. The sample contains some 77,000 clones, around 90% of which appear only once. The cohort excluded patients with autoimmune disease history or systemic immunosuppression. This specimen consisted of CD4+ or CD8+ T cells sorted from blood, obtained in a trial of the OX40 agonist ivuxolimab. The sequence was obtained from an adult with an advanced solid tumor such as melanoma, head and neck, liver or kidney cancer.

The CDR3 DNA sequence: TGTGCCAGTAGTATAGCCACCACAGGGTCCGAGCAGTACTTC. Translation gives CASSIATTGSEQYF. V usage is TRBV19 and J usage is TRBJ2-7; weak D call: TRBD1 (6 bases). The CDR3 contains 14 residues. Trimming stripped 1 base from V and 6 bases from J, with 13 bases between. Per germline, CDR1 LNHDA and CDR2 SQIVND (reference sequence).